The 23 T cell receptor beta chains given below trace back to one sample, sequenced in a study of T cells in Graves' hyperthyroidism and ophthalmopathy. Authors of the study amplified TCR beta CDR3 regions from RNA transcripts. The TCR CDR3 first-round RT-PCR relied on the HTBI primer set. In TCRdb, the multiplex PCR reads were re-called with MiXCR into one record per CDR3 protein. The table lists 350,000 or so distinct CDR3 sequences, less than 20% of them singletons, with around 15% in the top ten. Sample: blood. These receptors were taken from a woman between 35 and 50 years old with Graves' ophthalmopathy.

This clonotype was detected ten times or more. The chain employs TRBV29-1 and TRBJ2-7, with TRBD1 matching over 10 bases. Per the germline V gene, CDR1 is SQVTM and CDR2 is ANQGSEA. V dropped 2 bases and J dropped 5; count of bases not matched to a gene: 9. The CDR3 covers 15 residues. The CDR3 nucleotides read TGCAGCGTTGAAACCAGACAGGGGGCGCTCGACGAGCAGTACTTC. This translates into CSVETRQGALDEQYF.

The sample holds many counts of this clonotype. J is TRBJ1-2 and V is TRBV28; D is undetermined. Trimming took off 3 bases at V and 3 bases at J, with 8 bases between the two ends. Germline lookup yields CDR1 MDHEN and CDR2 SYDVKM. The CDR3 length is 13 residues. The CDR3 sequence is CASSLAQDYGYTF. In DNA form, the CDR3 reads TGTGCCAGCAGTTTGGCTCAGGACTATGGCTACACCTTC.

At least ten counts were recorded for this clonotype. The chain carries TRBV4-1 and TRBJ2-7; perhaps D is TRBD1 or TRBD2 (5 bases each). CDR3 length equals 15 residues. Trimming took off 1 base at V and 6 bases at J, with 16 bases between the two ends. CDR1 and CDR2 (germline): MGHRA, YSYEKL. CDR3 DNA: TGCGCCAGCAGCCAAGCGCTAGCAGGGAACGGCGAGCAGTACTTC. This codes for CASSQALAGNGEQYF.

Many counts were recorded for this clonotype. The chain employs TRBV28 and TRBJ1-5; a weak D match, TRBD1 (6 bases). Germline V gives CDR1 MDHEN, CDR2 SYDVKM. The CDR3 has 12 amino acids. Trimming removed 7 bases at V and 6 bases at J, with 10 bases between. This chain's CDR3 is CASNWGLQPQHF. The CDR3 nucleotides are TGTGCCAGCAATTGGGGGCTTCAGCCCCAGCATTTT.

This clonotype was detected many times. This chain joins TRBV20-1 and TRBJ2-5; 14 nucleotides align to TRBD2. Losses at the gene ends were 5 bases for V and 3 bases for J; bases not matched to a gene: 17. This CDR3 comprises 19 residues. In germline, CDR1 is DFQATT, CDR2 SNEGSKA (reference sequence). This CDR3 is CSAPRWETSGREVKETQYF. The CDR3 DNA sequence: TGCAGTGCTCCTCGGTGGGAGACTAGCGGGAGGGAGGTAAAAGAGACCCAGTACTTC.

This clonotype was observed many times. The rearrangement links TRBV4-1 to TRBJ2-7; tentatively, D is TRBD1 (5 bases). The CDR3 contains 15 residues. Trimming removed 1 base at V and 7 bases at J, with 17 bases between. CDR1 is MGHRA, CDR2 YSYEKL, per germline. CDR3 in amino acids: CASSQGGGRSREQYF. The CDR3 bases are TGCGCCAGCAGCCAAGGGGGCGGCCGCTCTAGGGAGCAGTACTTC.

This clonotype was seen many times. The chain recombines TRBV24-1 with TRBJ2-7; tentatively, D is TRBD2 (6 bases). The CDR3 is 14 residues long. Germline CDR1 KGHDR, CDR2 SFDVKD. Between the trimmed V and J ends, which lost 4 bases and 7 bases, there was a span of 16 bases. CDR3 in amino acids: CATSDRQHRGEQYF. The DNA for the CDR3 is TGTGCCACCAGTGACCGACAGCATCGGGGGGAGCAGTACTTC.

This clonotype appeared many times. This chain connects TRBV30 to TRBJ1-1; D gene unclear. Germline V lookup: CDR1 GTSNPN, CDR2 SVGIG (reference sequence). The CDR3 runs to 15 residues. Between the trimmed V and J ends, which lost 2 bases and 5 bases, there was a span of 18 bases. CDR3 in DNA: TGTGCCTGGAGTCCAAGGGCCAGCGTGCGGACTGAAGCTTTCTTT. Its translation is CAWSPRASVRTEAFF. Full variable domain (outside the CDR3, taken from reference TRBV30 and TRBJ1-1): SQTIHQWPATLVQPVGSPLSLECTVEGTSNPNLYWYRQAAGRGLQLLFYSVGIGQISSEVPQNLSASRPQDRQFILSSKKLLLSDSGFYLCAWSPRASVRTEAFFGQGTRLTVV.

This sequence joins TRBV7-8 and TRBJ2-2, with TRBD2 identical over 7 bases. Per germline, CDR1 SGHVS and CDR2 FQNEAQ. The trim removed 1 base at V and 5 bases at J, leaving 4 bases unmatched. The CDR3 runs to 15 residues. CDR3 sequence (DNA): TGTGCCAGCAGCTTAGTCGGGAGGAGAACCGGGGAGCTGTTTTTT. This gives the protein CASSLVGRRTGELFF.

This clonotype was counted many times. The rearrangement uses TRBV11-2 and TRBJ1-1, with no clear D. This CDR3 comprises 14 residues. Germline V CDR1 and CDR2: SGHAT, FQNNGV. Trimming removed 0 bases from V and 1 base from J, with 6 bases in between. CDR3 DNA sequence: TGTGCCAGCAGCTTAGATCCGAAGAACACTGAAGCTTTCTTT. Translation: CASSLDPKNTEAFF.

This chain uses TRBV5-4 with TRBJ2-7, with D perhaps TRBD1 (6 bases). Germline CDR1 SGHNT, CDR2 YYREEE (reference sequence). V lost 3 bases and J 7 bases, leaving 26 bases between the germline ends. CDR3 size: 17 residues. Here the CDR3 DNA reads TGTGCCAGCAGCTCGGGCTTGTCGGGACACCGTGTTGAGGAGCAGTACTTC. It is translated as CASSSGLSGHRVEEQYF.

In this sample, this clonotype turned up many times. The chain carries TRBV12-3 or TRBV12-4 and TRBJ2-2; D may be TRBD2 (5 bases). The length of the CDR3 is 14 residues. Between the trimmed V and J ends, which lost 5 bases and 7 bases, there was a span of 14 bases. The CDR3 protein is CASSPRRTVGELFF. The CDR3, as DNA: TGTGCCAGCAGTCCCCGTCGGACTGTCGGGGAGCTGTTTTTT.

This clonotype was found many times. J is TRBJ2-5 and V is TRBV15; D gene unclear. The CDR3 spans 13 residues. Deletions cut 1 base from V and 4 bases from J, with 7 bases between. From germline, CDR1 is LNHNV and CDR2 YYDKDF (reference sequence). DNA for the CDR3: TGTGCCACCAGCAGAGGACTCGCAGAGACCCAGTACTTC. Encoded protein: CATSRGLAETQYF.

This clonotype came up many times. V is TRBV29-1 and J is TRBJ1-2; weak D call: TRBD1 (6 bases). There are 16 residues in the CDR3. Germline values: CDR1 SQVTM, CDR2 ANQGSEA. V was shortened by 3 bases and J by 4 bases, with 21 bases between the two germline ends. CDR3 DNA: TGCAGCGTTGAGAGGGGAACAGGGACCACTAGCTATGGCTACACCTTC. This encodes CSVERGTGTTSYGYTF.

The chain uses TRBV6-1 and TRBJ2-5; TRBD2 aligns across 10 bases. CDR3 length: 17 residues. Germline lookup yields CDR1 MNHNS and CDR2 SASEGT. The J segment lost 4 bases and the V segment lost 2 bases, leaving 10 bases of the junction unmatched. For the CDR3, the DNA is TGTGCCAGCAGTGAATTTCTAGCGGGAGTCACCGGAGAGACCCAGTACTTC. Translation gives CASSEFLAGVTGETQYF.

This clonotype was seen a few times. The chain uses TRBV19 and TRBJ1-2, with D possibly matching TRBD1 (6 bases). With 6 bases removed from V and 2 bases from J, the gap between germline ends came to 10 bases. CDR1 LNHDA and CDR2 SQIVND come from the germline V gene (reference sequence). This CDR3 is built from 13 residues. CDR3 region: CASSRQVNYGYTF. The DNA for the CDR3 is TGTGCCAGTAGCAGACAGGTGAACTATGGCTACACCTTC. Combining the CDR3 with reference TRBV19 and TRBJ1-2 gives the whole variable domain DGGITQSPKYLFRKEGQNVTLSCEQNLNHDAMYWYRQDPGQGLRLIYYSQIVNDFQKGDIAEGYSVSREKKESFPLTVTSAQKNPTAFYLCASSRQVNYGYTFGSGTRLTVV.

CDR3 in amino acids: CSVAGQGLFGYTF. The CDR3 DNA sequence: TGCAGCGTTGCAGGACAGGGGTTATTTGGCTACACCTTC. This chain links TRBV29-1 with TRBJ1-2; 9 nucleotides line up with TRBD1. CDR1 is SQVTM and CDR2 is ANQGSEA in the germline V gene. Trimming took 4 bases from V and 7 from J; bases not matched to a gene: 7. The CDR3 extends over 13 amino acids.

This clonotype was picked up many times. V gene TRBV28 combines with J gene TRBJ2-2; maybe TRBD2 (6 bases). The CDR3 extends over 12 amino acids. Germline V gives CDR1 MDHEN, CDR2 SYDVKM. Deletions cut 6 bases from V and 7 bases from J, with 9 bases between. The DNA for the CDR3 is TGTGCCAGCAGCGGAGGGCTCGGGGAGCTGTTTTTT. The encoded protein is CASSGGLGELFF.

This clonotype was observed many times. The chain recombines TRBV20-1 with TRBJ1-5, with a tentative D call TRBD1 (6 bases). V lost 4 bases, J lost 4 bases, and 20 bases lay in between. This CDR3 has 16 amino acids. Germline CDR1 reads DFQATT; CDR2 reads SNEGSKA (reference sequence). The CDR3 region is CSATQPTGSVNQPQHF. The CDR3 bases are TGCAGTGCTACCCAGCCGACAGGCAGCGTAAATCAGCCCCAGCATTTT.

This clonotype was recorded many times. The V gene is TRBV28, the J gene TRBJ1-1, with a possible D match to TRBD1 (5 bases). Germline CDR1 MDHEN, CDR2 SYDVKM. This CDR3 region has 15 residues. V was shortened by 1 base and J by 7 bases, with 16 bases between the two germline ends. The chain's CDR3 is CASSLSLQGTGEAFF. CDR3 in DNA: TGTGCCAGCAGTTTATCCCTCCAGGGTACGGGTGAAGCTTTCTTT.

This clonotype showed up many times. The chain combines TRBV20-1 with TRBJ1-2; TRBD1 matches at 10 bases. CDR3 length equals 16 residues. The ends lost 0 bases at V and 2 bases at J; junction bases unmatched: 6. Germline V lookup: CDR1 DFQATT, CDR2 SNEGSKA (reference sequence). The CDR3 here is CSARDFSGQGNYGYTF. CDR3 in DNA: TGCAGTGCTAGAGATTTTTCGGGACAGGGGAACTATGGCTACACCTTC.

This clonotype was seen many times. This chain uses TRBV5-1 with TRBJ2-2; D perhaps matches TRBD1 (5 bases). Germline CDR1 and CDR2: SGHRS and YFSETQ. This CDR3 has 14 amino acids. With 0 bases removed from V and 4 bases from J, the gap between germline ends came to 7 bases. This CDR3 is CASSLGQTTGELFF. The CDR3, as DNA: TGCGCCAGCAGCTTGGGACAGACCACCGGGGAGCTGTTTTTT.

Notes on this clonotype: Just one base apart from a much larger clone, this may be a read error. The chain couples TRBV5-6 to TRBJ1-2; TRBD1 might be the D (6 bases). CDR1 is SGHDT, CDR2 YYEEEE, per germline. The CDR3 loop spans 15 amino acids. CDR3 in DNA: TGTGCCAGCAGCTTGTTGTACAGGGCTAACTATGGCTGCACCTTC. This translates into CASSLLYRANYGCTF.